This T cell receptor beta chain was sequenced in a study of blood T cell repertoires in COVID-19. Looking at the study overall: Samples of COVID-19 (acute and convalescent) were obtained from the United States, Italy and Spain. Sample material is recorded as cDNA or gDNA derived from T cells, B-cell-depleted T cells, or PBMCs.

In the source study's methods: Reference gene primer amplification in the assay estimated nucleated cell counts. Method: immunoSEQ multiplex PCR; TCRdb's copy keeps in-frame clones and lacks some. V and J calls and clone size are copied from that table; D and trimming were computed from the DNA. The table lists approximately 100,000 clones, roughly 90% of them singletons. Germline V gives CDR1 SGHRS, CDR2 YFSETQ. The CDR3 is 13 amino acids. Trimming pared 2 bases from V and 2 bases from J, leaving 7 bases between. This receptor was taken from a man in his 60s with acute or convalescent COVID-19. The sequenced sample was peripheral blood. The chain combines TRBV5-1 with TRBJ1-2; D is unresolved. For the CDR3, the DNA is TGCGCCAGCAGCTTACAGAGCAACTATGGCTACACCTTC. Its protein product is CASSLQSNYGYTF.